This TCR beta chain was sequenced during a study of CD8+ T cells in alopecia areata (dated by TCRdb to 2016 to 2019). Study-level background: Treated patients were enrolled in an open-label pilot trial of oral tofacitinib at 5 to 10 mg twice daily for moderate-to-severe alopecia areata. Human TCRbeta sequencing covered scalp tissue and sorted CD4+ and CD8+ peripheral blood T cells from patchy and totalis/universalis alopecia areata patients and healthy controls. Tofacitinib-treated patients had biopsies at baseline and at 4 and 24 weeks of treatment, with a later scalp biopsy in several patients. RNA was obtained with the PAXgene miRNA kit for fixed scalp, the miRNeasy kit for PBMCs, and the RNeasy kit for mouse skin. To study T cell clonal expansion in alopecia areata, the researchers applied high-throughput TCRbeta sequencing to both the C3H/HeJ mouse model and human patients. Tofacitinib was administered for 6 to 18 months, and 6 months of follow-up off drug were then conducted to assess delayed response and recurrence. Scalp clonality was compared among normal scalp (n=4), patchy alopecia areata scalp (n=8), and alopecia totalis/universalis scalp (n=8). immunoSEQ multiplex PCR using 35 Vbeta forward primers and 13 Jbeta reverse primers was used to amplify TCRbeta CDR3 regions. The research as a whole found: Lesional scalp, especially in alopecia totalis/universalis, showed higher clonality and more expanded CD8+ clones than normal scalp, suggesting antigenic drive. Unlike mouse skin, which is dominated by gammadelta T cells, normal human skin has resident alphabeta T cells that are also sequenced, and this complicates analysis of the scalp TCR repertoire. Shared TCR sequences between patients were less evident than in mice, which may be partly attributable to HLA diversity in the patient population.

On this clone itself: What this receptor recognizes is not known. No per-base quality is available; no much larger clone lies one base away.

The sample's time point label, in plain terms: baseline before oral tofacitinib. Lesional scalp punch biopsies and peripheral blood were collected from alopecia areata patients. PBMCs were isolated by density centrifugation and stained for CD3, CD4 and CD8, and CD4+ and CD8+ T cells were sorted on a FACSAria. Library creation used the immunoSEQ multiplex PCR assay. RNA was extracted from all samples and reverse transcribed into cDNA, which served as template for TCR sequencing. First-strand cDNA was synthesized with SuperScript III using a 2:1 mix of oligo-dT and random hexamers. A synthetic immune receptor repertoire was used to gauge amplification bias, and whatever bias remained was removed computationally. Per the source publication's procedure: Raw reads were preprocessed for error removal, and CDR3 was defined according to IMGT conventions as running from the conserved cysteine to phenylalanine. To get clonality, Shannon entropy was normalized by log2 of the number of productive unique TCRs and the result was subtracted from 1. Whether each scalp clone was CD4 or CD8 was inferred by checking scalp TCRbeta sequences against the CD4 and CD8 repertoires from sorted blood. Sourced from immuneACCESS, this table was stored by TCRdb with only in-frame sequences that have V and J called. A share of the clones is absent; for the studies checked, an unresolved V gene accounts for under half, and the remainder has no known explanation. For V, J and clone size, that table is used; D and trimming come from the DNA. The sample profile shows some 180,000 clones; around 63% of them were found once. The ten largest account for about 1.5% of the sample.

The germline V gene supplies CDR1 MNHEY and CDR2 SVGAGI. The CDR3 holds 14 amino acids from the cysteine to the phenylalanine. Solely the CDR3 DNA is kept, with 42 bases framed from the first base. For this chain, trimming is 5 bases at the V end and 4 bases at the J end, and the number of junction bases without a gene match is 1. The source was CD4+ T cells sorted from blood, collected at week 0. The source of this sequence is a human donor with alopecia areata. In this chain, TRBV6-5 is recombined with TRBJ2-1; 11 junctional bases match TRBD2. The DNA sequence is TGTGCCAGCAGTCGGACTAGCGGGTACAATGAGCAGTTCTTC. This yields the protein CASSRTSGYNEQFF.